This TCR beta chain was identified during a study of T cells after yellow fever vaccination. The study, taken as a whole, reports: Abundant contaminating clonotypes from the bulk population could appear in FACS-sorted repertoires.

TCRdb itself ran the 5' RACE reads through MiXCR, one entry per CDR3 protein. The sample has about 230,000 distinct CDR3 sequences, 6.7% seen once. This clonotype has at least ten counts. Its antigen is unidentified. The V gene's germline CDR1 is SGHTA and CDR2 FQGNSA. There are 14 residues in the CDR3. Trimming took off 1 base at V and 10 bases at J, with 14 bases between the two ends. This sequence originates from a man younger than 40 who received the YFV17D yellow fever vaccine. The J gene is TRBJ2-1, the V gene TRBV7-2; tentative D call: TRBD2 (5 bases). Sequencing was performed on CD4+ T cells sorted from PBMCs, taken on the day of the yellow fever booster vaccination. The chain's CDR3 is CASSLGTPEAEQFF. DNA of the CDR3: TGTGCCAGCAGCTTAGGGACTCCCGAGGCGGAGCAGTTCTTC.